This TCR beta chain is drawn from a study of T cell responses to AZD1222 COVID-19 vaccine. General study points: Only 6 or 7 individuals given AZD1222 were seropositive at baseline. Mostly white British, mostly female donors; authors suggested clonal diversity may be underestimated. Repertoires were sampled only after the peak T cell response.

Between the trimmed V and J ends, which lost 4 bases and 9 bases, there was a span of 19 bases. This CDR3 is 15 amino acids long. CDR1 MDHEN and CDR2 SYDVKM come from the germline V gene. Data came from immunoSEQ multiplex PCR; TCRdb stores just in-frame clones and leaves some out. This sample has approximately 110,000 clones; around 88% occur once, and the top ten carry roughly 5%. With respect to this clone: Antigen specificity is unknown.

The sequence came from an adult in good health. The sample was peripheral blood, taken on day 0 of AZD1222 vaccination. The chain joins TRBV28 to TRBJ2-1; possible D gene TRBD1, 6 bases. Written as DNA, the CDR3 is TGTGCCAGCAGTTCCAGGGGCCCTTTGTTTGGTGAGCAGTTCTTC. This translates into CASSSRGPLFGEQFF.